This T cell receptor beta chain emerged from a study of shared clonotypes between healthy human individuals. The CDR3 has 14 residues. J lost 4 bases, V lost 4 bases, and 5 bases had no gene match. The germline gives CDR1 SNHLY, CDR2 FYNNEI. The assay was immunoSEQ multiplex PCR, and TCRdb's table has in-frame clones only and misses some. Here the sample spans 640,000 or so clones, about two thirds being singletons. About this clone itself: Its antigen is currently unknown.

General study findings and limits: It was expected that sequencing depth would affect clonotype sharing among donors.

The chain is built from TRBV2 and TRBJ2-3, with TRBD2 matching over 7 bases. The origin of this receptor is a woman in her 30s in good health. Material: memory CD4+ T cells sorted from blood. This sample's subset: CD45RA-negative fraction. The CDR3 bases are TGTGCCAGCAGTGTGGAGGCGGGGGCAGATACGCAGTATTTT. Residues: CASSVEAGADTQYF.